The source of this T cell receptor (delta chain) is a study of Vδ1+ human thymocytes. This clone has just a few counts. Antigen: not known. The study, taken as a whole, reports: Thymic delta-chain repertoires held roughly 20% Vdelta2 sequences and few Vdelta3, despite high sort purity. Bulk data may be misread because of unexpected Vdelta2 sequences. In the thymus, TRG and TRD repertoires looked highly polyclonal with Gaussian CDR3 lengths.

Thymocytes were sorted as CD3+ TCRVdelta1+ TCRVdelta2- after alphabeta T cell depletion. The template was reverse-transcribed extracted RNA. Multiplex PCR used pooled V-gene forward primers and a constant-region reverse primer to amplify CDR3s. TCRdb re-called clones from the multiplex PCR reads using CATT. This table holds some 55,000 delta-chain clones, roughly 15% found once. Germline loops: CDR1 TSWWSYY, CDR2 QGS. The V and J ends lost 3 bases and 0 bases, in that order; junction bases with no gene match: 12. The CDR3 has 18 amino acids. The source material was Vdelta1+ gamma-delta thymocytes from the thymus. The subset here: FACS-sorted CD3+ TCRalphabeta- TCRVdelta1+ TCRVdelta2- thymocytes. The chain couples TRDV1 to TRDJ1; 8 bases agree with TRDD3. The source is a boy younger than two who had congenital heart surgery. The DNA of the CDR3 is TGTGCTCTTGGGGACTACTCCCGGGGATACCCGTACACCGATAAACTCATCTTT. Translating it yields CALGDYSRGYPYTDKLIF.